Shown below are 3 T cell receptor beta chains from a single sample sequenced in a study of T cell repertoires in cytomegalovirus infection. From the reads, TCRdb called clonotypes with MiXCR, one entry per CDR3 protein. The sample holds some 350,000 distinct CDR3 sequences, over 15% seen once. The sequenced sample consisted of PBMCs. The receptors were sampled from a human donor in good health (CMV status not recorded). Some clones in this sample may be carry-over from other donors' samples.

This clonotype showed up many times. This chain uses TRBV7-2 with TRBJ2-1, with D possibly TRBD2 on 6 matching bases. Between the trimmed V and J ends, which lost 1 base and 9 bases, there was a span of 19 bases. From germline, CDR1 is SGHTA and CDR2 FQGNSA. The CDR3 consists of 16 residues. CDR3 loop: CASSLGELALGGEQFF. The CDR3, as DNA: TGTGCCAGCAGCTTAGGTGAACTAGCACTTGGGGGTGAGCAGTTCTTC.

This clonotype was observed many times. V usage is TRBV6-1 and J usage is TRBJ2-6; TRBD1 matches at 9 bases. Germline V gene data show CDR1 as MNHNS and CDR2 as SASEGT. This CDR3 spans 18 amino acids. V lost 6 bases and J lost 1; bases outside the gene matches: 10. In DNA, the CDR3 is TGTGCCAGCAGGGCACAGGGGGCAACTGGGTCTGGGGCCAACGTCCTGACTTTC. Its protein product is CASRAQGATGSGANVLTF.

This chain uses TRBV24-1 with TRBJ2-3; D perhaps matches TRBD1 (6 bases). Germline lookup yields CDR1 KGHDR and CDR2 SFDVKD. There are 20 residues in the CDR3. V gave up 0 bases and J gave up 2 bases, with 23 bases separating them. In DNA form, the CDR3 reads TGTGCCACCAGTGATTTGCAGACCGTTTGGCAGGGACAACTCACAGATACGCAGTATTTT. Translation gives CATSDLQTVWQGQLTDTQYF.